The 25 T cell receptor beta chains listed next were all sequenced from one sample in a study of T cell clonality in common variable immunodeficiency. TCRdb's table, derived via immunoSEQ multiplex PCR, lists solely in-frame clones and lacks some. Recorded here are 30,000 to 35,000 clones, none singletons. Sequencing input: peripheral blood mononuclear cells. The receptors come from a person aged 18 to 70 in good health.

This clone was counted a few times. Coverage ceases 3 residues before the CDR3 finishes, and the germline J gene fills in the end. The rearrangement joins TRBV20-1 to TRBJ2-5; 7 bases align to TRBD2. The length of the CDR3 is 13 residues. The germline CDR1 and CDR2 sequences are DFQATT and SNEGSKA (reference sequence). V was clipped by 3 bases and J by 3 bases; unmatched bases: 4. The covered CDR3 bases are TGCAGTGCTAGTGGGGGGGTGGAAGAGACC. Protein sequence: CSASGGVEET. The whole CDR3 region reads CSASGGVEETQYF.

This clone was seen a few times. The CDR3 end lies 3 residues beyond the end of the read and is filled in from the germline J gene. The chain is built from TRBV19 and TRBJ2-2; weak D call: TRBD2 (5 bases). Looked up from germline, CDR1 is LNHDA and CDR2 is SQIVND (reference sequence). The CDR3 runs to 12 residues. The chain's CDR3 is CASSIIGEKLFF. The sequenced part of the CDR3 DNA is TGTGCCAGTAGTATAATCGGGGAAAAG.

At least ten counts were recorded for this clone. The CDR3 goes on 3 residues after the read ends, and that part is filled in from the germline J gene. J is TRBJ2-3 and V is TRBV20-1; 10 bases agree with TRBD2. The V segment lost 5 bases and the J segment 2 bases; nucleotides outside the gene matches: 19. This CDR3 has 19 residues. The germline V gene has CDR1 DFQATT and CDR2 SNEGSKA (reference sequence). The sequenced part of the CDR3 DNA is TGCAGTGCTCCTCGCGATACTAGCGGGATCACCCAGCACACAGATACG. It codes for CSAPRDTSGITQHTDT. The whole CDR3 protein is CSAPRDTSGITQHTDTQYF.

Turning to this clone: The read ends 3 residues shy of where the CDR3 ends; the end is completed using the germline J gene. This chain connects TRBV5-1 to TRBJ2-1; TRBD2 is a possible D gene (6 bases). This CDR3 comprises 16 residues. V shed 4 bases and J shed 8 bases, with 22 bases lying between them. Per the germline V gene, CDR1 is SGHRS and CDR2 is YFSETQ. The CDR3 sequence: CASSGLSGRASHEQFF. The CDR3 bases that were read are TGCGCCAGCAGCGGACTAAGCGGGCGGGCCAGCCATGAG.

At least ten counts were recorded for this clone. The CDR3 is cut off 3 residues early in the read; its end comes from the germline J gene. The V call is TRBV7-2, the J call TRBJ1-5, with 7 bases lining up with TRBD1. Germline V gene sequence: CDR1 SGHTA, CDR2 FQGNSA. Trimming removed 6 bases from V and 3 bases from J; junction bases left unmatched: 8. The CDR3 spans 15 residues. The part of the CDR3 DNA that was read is TGTGCCAGCAGGCCCCCCGGGACAGACAATCAGCCC. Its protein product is CASRPPGTDNQP. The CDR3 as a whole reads CASRPPGTDNQPQHF.

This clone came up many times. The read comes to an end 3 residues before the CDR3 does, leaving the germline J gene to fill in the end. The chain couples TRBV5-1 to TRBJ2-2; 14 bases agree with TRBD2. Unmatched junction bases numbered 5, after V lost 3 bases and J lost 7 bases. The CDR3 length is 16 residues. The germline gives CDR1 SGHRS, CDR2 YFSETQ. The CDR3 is CASSSGTSGSFGELFF. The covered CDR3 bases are TGCGCCAGCAGCTCCGGGACTAGCGGGAGCTTCGGGGAG.

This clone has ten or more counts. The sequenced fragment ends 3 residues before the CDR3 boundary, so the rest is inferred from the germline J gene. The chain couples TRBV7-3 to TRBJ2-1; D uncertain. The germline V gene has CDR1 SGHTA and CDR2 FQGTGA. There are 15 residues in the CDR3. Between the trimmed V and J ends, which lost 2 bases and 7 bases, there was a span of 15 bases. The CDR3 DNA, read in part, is TGTGCCAGCAGCTTATTTTCCCGGTCTCTAAATGAG. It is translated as CASSLFSRSLNE. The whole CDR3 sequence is CASSLFSRSLNEQFF.

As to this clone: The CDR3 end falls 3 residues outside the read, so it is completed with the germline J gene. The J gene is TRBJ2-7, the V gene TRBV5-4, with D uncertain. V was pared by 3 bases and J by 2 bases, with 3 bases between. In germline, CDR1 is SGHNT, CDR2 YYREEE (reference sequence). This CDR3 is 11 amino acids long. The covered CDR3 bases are TGTGCCAGCAGCTCAACCTACGAG. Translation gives CASSSTYE. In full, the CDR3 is CASSSTYEQYF.

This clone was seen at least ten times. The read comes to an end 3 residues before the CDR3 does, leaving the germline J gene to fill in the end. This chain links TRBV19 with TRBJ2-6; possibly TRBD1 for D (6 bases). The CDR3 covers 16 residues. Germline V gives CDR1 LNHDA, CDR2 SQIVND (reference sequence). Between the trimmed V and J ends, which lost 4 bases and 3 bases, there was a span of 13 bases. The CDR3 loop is CASSTPHRVGANVLTF. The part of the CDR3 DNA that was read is TGTGCCAGTAGTACCCCCCACAGGGTTGGGGCCAACGTC.

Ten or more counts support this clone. The CDR3 is CASSQIAGDYNEQFF. The sequenced part of the CDR3 DNA is TGTGCCAGCAGCCAGATAGCGGGAGATTACAATGAG. V and J are TRBV5-6 and TRBJ2-1, with TRBD2 matching over 9 bases. Read sequence stops 3 residues before the CDR3 end, and the germline J gene provides the missing end. This CDR3 has 15 residues. V shed 4 bases and J 4 bases; nucleotides not matched to a gene: 6. CDR1 and CDR2 from the germline V gene are SGHDT and YYEEEE.

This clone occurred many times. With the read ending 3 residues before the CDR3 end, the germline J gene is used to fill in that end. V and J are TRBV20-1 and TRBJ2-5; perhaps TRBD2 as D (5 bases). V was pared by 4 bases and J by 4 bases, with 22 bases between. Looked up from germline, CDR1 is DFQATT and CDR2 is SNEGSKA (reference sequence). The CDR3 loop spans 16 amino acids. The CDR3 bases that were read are TGCAGTGCTACGCGAATGACGGGGTTCGTAGGAGAGACC. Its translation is CSATRMTGFVGET. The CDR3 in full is CSATRMTGFVGETQYF.

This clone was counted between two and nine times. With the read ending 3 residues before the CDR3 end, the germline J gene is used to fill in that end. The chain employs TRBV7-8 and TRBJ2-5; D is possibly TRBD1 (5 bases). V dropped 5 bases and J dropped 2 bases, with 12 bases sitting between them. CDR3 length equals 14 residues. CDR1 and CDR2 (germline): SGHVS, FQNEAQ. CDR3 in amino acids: CASSPPGSQETQYF. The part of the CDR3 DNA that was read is TGTGCCAGCAGCCCTCCAGGGTCGCAAGAGACC. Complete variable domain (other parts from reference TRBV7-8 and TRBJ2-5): GAGVSQSPRYKVAKRGQDVALRCDPISGHVSLFWYQQALGQGPEFLTYFQNEAQLDKSGLPSDRFFAERPEGSVSTLKIQRTQQEDSAVYLCASSPPGSQETQYFGPGTRLLVL.

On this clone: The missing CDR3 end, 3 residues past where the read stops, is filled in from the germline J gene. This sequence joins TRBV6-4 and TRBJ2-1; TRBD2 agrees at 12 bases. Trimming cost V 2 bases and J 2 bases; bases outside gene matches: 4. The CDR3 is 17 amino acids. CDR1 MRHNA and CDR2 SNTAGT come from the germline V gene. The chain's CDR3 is CASSDILAGGTYNEQFF. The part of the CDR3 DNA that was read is TGTGCCAGCAGTGACATACTAGCGGGAGGCACCTACAATGAG.

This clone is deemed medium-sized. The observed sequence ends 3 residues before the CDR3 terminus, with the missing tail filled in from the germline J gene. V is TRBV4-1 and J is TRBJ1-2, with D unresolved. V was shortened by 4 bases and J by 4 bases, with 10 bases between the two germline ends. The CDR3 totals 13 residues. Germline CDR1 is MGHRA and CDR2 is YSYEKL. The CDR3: CASSLLSGYGYTF. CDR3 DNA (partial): TGCGCCAGCAGCCTCCTTTCGGGCTATGGC.

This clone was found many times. CDR3 bases read: TGTGCCAGTAGTAGCGGGAGCGGATCGAATGAG. It is translated as CASSSGSGSNE. The full CDR3 protein is CASSSGSGSNEQFF. V usage is TRBV19 and J usage is TRBJ2-1; 7 nucleotides match TRBD2. With the read ending 3 residues before the CDR3 end, the germline J gene is used to fill in that end. CDR3 length: 14 residues. Per germline, CDR1 LNHDA and CDR2 SQIVND (reference sequence). Losses at the gene ends were 4 bases for V and 7 bases for J; bases not matched to a gene: 7.

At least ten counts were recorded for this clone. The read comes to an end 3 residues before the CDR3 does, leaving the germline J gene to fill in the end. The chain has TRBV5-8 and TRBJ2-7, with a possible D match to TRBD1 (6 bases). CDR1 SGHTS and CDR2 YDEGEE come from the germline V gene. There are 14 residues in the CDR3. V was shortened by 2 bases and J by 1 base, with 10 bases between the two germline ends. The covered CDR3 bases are TGTGCCAGCAGCTTAAACACAGGGTCCTACGAG. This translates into CASSLNTGSYE. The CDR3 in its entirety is CASSLNTGSYEQYF.

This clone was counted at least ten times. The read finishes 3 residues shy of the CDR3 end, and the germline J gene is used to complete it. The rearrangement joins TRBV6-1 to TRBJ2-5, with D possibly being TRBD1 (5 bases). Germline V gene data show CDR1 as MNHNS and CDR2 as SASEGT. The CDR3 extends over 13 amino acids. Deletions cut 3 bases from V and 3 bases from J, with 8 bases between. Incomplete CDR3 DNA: TGTGCCAGCAGTGAGGTCAGGGAAGAGACC. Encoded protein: CASSEVREET. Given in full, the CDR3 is CASSEVREETQYF.

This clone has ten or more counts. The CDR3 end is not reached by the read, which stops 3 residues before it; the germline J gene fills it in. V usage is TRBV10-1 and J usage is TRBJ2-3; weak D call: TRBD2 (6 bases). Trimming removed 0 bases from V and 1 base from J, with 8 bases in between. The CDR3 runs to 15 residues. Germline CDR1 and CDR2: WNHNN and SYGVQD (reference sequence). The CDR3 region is CASSESSSGTDTQYF. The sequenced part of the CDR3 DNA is TGCGCCAGCAGTGAGTCGTCTAGCGGCACAGATACG.

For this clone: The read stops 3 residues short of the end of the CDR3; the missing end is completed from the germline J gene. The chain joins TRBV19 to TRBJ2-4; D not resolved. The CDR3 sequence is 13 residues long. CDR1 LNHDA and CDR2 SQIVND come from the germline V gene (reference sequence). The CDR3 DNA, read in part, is TGTGCCAGTAGTATCAACGGCAACTATGGT. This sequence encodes CASSINGNYG. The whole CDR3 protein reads CASSINGNYGQYF.

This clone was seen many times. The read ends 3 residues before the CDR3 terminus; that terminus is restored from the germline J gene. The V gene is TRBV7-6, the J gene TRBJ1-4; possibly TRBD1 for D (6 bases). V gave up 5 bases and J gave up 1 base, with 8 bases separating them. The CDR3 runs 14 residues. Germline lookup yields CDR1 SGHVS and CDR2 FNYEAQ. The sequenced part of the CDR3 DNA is TGTGCCAGCAGCAGGACAGTAACTAATGAAAAA. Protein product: CASSRTVTNEK. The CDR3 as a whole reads CASSRTVTNEKLFF. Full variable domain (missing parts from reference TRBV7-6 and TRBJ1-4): GAGVSQSPRYKVTKRGQDVALRCDPISGHVSLYWYRQALGQGPEFLTYFNYEAQQDKSGLPNDRFSAERPEGSISTLTIQRTEQRDSAMYRCASSRTVTNEKLFFGSGTQLSVL.

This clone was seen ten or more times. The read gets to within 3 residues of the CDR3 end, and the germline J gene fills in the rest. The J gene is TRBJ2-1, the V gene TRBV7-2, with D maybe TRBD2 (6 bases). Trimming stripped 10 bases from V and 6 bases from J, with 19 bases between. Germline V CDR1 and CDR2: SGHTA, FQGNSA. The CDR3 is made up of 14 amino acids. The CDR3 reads CAIGMSGPSNEQFF. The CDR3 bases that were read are TGTGCCATCGGGATGAGCGGGCCTTCCAATGAG. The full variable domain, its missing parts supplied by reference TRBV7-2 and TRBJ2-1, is GAGVSQSPSNKVTEKGKDVELRCDPISGHTALYWYRQSLGQGLEFLIYFQGNSAPDKSGLPSDRFSAERTGGSVSTLTIQRTQQEDSAVYLCAIGMSGPSNEQFFGPGTRLTVL.

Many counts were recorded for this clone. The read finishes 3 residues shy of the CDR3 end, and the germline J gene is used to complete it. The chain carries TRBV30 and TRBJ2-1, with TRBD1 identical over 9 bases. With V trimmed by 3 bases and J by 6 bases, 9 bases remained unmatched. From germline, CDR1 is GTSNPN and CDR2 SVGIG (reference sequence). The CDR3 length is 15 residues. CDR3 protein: CAWSMGTGRSNEQFF. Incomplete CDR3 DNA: TGTGCCTGGAGCATGGGGACAGGGAGAAGCAATGAG.

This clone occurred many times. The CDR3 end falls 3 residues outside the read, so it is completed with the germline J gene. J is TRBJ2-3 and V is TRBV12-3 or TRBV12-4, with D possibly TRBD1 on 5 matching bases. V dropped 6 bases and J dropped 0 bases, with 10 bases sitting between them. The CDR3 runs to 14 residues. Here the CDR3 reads CASRPTGSTDTQYF. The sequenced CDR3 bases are TGTGCCAGCAGGCCTACAGGCAGCACAGATACG.

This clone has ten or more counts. Partial CDR3 DNA: TGTGCCAGCAGCTTAGGGCCAGGGGGAAACACTGAA. Encoded protein: CASSLGPGGNTE. The full CDR3 protein reads CASSLGPGGNTEAFF. The chain has TRBV13 and TRBJ1-1; 7 bases are shared with TRBD1. Coverage ceases 3 residues before the CDR3 finishes, and the germline J gene fills in the end. V shed 0 bases, J shed 2 bases, and the junction held 3 bases outside the gene matches. This CDR3 spans 15 amino acids. CDR1 is PRHDT and CDR2 is FYEKMQ in the germline V gene (reference sequence).

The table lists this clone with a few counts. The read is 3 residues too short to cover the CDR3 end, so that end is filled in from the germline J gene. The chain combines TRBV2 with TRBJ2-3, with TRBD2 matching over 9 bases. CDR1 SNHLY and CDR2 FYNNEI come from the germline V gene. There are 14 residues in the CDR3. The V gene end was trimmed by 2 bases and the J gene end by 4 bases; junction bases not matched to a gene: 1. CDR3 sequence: CASSERGRADTQYF. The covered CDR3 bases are TGTGCCAGCAGTGAACGCGGGAGGGCAGATACG.